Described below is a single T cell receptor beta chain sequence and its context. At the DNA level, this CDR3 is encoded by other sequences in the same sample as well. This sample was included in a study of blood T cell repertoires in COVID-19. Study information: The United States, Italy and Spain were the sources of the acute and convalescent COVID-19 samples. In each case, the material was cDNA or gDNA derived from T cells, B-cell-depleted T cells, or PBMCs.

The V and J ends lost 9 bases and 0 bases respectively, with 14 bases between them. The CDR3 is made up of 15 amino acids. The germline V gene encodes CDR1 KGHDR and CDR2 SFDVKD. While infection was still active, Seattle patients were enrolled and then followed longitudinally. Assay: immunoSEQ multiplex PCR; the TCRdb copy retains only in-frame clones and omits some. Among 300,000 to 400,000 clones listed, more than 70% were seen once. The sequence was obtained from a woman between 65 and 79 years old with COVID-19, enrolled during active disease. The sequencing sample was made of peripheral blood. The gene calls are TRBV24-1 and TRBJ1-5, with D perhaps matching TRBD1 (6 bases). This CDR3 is CATSDSEYSNQPQHF. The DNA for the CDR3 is TGTGCCACCTCGGACAGTGAATATAGCAATCAGCCCCAGCATTTT.